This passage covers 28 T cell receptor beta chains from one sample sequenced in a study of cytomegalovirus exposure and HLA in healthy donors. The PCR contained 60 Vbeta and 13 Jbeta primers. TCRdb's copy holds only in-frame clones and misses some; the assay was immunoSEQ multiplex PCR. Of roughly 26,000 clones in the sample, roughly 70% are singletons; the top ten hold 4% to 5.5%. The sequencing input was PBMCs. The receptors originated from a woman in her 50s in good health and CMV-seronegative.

The CDR3 loop is CASSHKRRRNQPQHF. The CDR3 DNA reads TGCGCCAGCAGTCACAAAAGGCGGCGGAATCAGCCCCAGCATTTT. The chain carries TRBV23-1 and TRBJ1-5, with no clear D. TRBV23-1 is noted as an ORF with a role that remains uncertain. V was shortened by 3 bases and J by 4 bases, with 13 bases between the two germline ends. The length of the CDR3 is 15 residues.

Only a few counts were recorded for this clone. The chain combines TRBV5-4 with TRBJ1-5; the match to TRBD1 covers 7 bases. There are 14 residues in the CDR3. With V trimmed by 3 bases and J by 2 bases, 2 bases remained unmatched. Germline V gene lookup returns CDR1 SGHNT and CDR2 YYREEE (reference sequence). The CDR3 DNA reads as TGTGCCAGCAGCTGGCAGGGGGGCAATCAGCCCCAGCATTTT. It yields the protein CASSWQGGNQPQHF.

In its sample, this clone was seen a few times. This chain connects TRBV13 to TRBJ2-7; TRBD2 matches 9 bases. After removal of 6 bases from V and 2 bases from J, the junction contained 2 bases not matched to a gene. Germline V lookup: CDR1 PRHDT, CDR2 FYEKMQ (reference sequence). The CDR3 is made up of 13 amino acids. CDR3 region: CASSSGSTYEQYF. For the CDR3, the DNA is TGTGCCAGCAGTAGCGGGAGCACCTACGAGCAGTACTTC.

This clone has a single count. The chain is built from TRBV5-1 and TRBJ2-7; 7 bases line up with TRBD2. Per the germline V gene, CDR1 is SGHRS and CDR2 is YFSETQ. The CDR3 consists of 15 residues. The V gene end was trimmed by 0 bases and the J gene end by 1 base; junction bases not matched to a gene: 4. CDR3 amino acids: CASSLGSSGSYEQYF. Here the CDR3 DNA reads TGCGCCAGCAGCTTGGGCTCTAGCGGATCCTACGAGCAGTACTTC.

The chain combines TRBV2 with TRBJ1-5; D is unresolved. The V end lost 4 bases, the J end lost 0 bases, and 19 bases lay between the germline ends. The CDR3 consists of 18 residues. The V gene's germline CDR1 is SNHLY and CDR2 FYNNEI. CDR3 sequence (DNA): TGTGCCAGCAGTGGTCACCGTGAAGAGCCAAATAGCAATCAGCCCCAGCATTTT. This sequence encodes CASSGHREEPNSNQPQHF.

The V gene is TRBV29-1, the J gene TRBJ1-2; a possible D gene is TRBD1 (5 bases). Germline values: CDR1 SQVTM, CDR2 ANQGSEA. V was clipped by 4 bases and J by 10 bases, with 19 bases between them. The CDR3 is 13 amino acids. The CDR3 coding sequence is TGCAGCGTTGGGGGCAGAGCATCTCGAGACTACACCTTC. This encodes CSVGGRASRDYTF.

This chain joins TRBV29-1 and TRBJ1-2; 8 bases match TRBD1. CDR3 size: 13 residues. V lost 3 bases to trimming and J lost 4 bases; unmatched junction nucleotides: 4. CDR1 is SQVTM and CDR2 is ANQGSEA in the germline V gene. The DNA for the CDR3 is TGCAGCGTTGAGCCAGGGGGCACCTATGGCTACACCTTC. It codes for CSVEPGGTYGYTF.

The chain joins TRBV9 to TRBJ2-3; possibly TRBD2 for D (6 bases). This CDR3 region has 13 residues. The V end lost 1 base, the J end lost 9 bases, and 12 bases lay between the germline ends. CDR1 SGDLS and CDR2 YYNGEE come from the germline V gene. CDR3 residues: CASSVIEAGTQYF. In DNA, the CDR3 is TGTGCCAGCAGCGTAATCGAGGCGGGGACGCAGTATTTT.

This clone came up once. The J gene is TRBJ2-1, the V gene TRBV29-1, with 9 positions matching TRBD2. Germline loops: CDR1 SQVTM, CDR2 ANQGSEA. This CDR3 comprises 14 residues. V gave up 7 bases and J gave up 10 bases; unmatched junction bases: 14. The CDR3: CSAQGEREAREQFF. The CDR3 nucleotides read TGCAGCGCCCAAGGGGAGCGGGAGGCCAGGGAGCAGTTCTTC.

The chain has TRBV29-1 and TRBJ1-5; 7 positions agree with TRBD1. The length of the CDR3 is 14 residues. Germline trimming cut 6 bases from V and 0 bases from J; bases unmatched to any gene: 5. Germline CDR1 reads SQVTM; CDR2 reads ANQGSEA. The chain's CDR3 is CSVTQGDSNQPQHF. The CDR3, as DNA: TGCAGCGTGACCCAGGGGGATAGCAATCAGCCCCAGCATTTT.

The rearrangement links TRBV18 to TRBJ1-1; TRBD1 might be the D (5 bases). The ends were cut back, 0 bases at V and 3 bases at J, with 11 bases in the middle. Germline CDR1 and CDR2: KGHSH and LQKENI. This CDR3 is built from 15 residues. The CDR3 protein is CASSPPSGRDTEAFF. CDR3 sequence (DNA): TGTGCCAGCTCACCACCTTCAGGGAGGGACACTGAAGCTTTCTTT.

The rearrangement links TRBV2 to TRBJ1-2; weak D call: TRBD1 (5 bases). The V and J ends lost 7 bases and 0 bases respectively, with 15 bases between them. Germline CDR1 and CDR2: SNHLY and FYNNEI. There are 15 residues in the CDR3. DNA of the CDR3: TGTGCCAGCAAGGAAGGGGCAGAAGCTAACTATGGCTACACCTTC. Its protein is CASKEGAEANYGYTF.

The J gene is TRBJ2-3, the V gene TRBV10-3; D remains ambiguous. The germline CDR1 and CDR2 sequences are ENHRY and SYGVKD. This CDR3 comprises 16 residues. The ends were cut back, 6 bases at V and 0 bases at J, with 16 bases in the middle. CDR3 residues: CAIRVASGQSTDTQYF. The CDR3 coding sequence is TGTGCCATCAGAGTAGCTTCCGGCCAGAGCACAGATACGCAGTATTTT.

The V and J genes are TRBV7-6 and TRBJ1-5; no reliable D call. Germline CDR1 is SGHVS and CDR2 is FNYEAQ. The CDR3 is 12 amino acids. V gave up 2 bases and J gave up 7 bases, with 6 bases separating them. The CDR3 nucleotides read TGTGCCAGCAGCTTACCTGGCCAGCCCCAGCATTTT. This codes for CASSLPGQPQHF. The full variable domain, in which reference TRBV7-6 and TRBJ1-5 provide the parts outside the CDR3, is GAGVSQSPRYKVTKRGQDVALRCDPISGHVSLYWYRQALGQGPEFLTYFNYEAQQDKSGLPNDRFSAERPEGSISTLTIQRTEQRDSAMYRCASSLPGQPQHFGDGTRLSIL.

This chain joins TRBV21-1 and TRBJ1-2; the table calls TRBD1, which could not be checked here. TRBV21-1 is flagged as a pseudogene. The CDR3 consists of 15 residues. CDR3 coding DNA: TGTGCCAGCAGCAAAGATAAGGGGGCTAACTATGGCTACACCTTC. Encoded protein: CASSKDKGANYGYTF.

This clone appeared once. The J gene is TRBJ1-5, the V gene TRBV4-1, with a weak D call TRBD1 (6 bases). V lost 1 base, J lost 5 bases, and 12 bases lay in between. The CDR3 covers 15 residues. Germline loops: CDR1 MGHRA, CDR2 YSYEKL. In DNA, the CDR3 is TGCGCCAGCAGCCAAGGTGGCGGGGGCTATCAGCCCCAGCATTTT. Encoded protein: CASSQGGGGYQPQHF.

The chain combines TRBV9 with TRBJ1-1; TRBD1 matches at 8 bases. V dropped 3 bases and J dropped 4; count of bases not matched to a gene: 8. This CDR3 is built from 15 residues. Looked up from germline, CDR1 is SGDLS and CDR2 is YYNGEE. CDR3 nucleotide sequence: TGTGCCAGCAGCGATCCCGACAGGGGCAGCACTGAAGCTTTCTTT. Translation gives CASSDPDRGSTEAFF.

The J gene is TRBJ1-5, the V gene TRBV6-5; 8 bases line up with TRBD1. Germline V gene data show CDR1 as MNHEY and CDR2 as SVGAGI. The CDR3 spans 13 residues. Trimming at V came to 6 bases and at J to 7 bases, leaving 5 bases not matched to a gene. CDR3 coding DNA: TGTGCCAGCAGATTCAACAGGGGGCAGCCCCAGCATTTT. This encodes CASRFNRGQPQHF.

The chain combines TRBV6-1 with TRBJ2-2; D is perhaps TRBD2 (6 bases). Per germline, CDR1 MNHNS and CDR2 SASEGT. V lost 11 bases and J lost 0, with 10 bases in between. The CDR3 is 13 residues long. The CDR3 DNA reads TGTGCCGCGGGGCAGGCGAACACCGGGGAGCTGTTTTTT. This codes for CAAGQANTGELFF.

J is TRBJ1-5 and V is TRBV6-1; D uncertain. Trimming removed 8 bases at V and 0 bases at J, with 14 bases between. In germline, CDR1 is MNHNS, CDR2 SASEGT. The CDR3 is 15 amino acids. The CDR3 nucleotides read TGTGCCAGCGGTAAAGGCAGTCCTAGCAATCAGCCCCAGCATTTT. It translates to CASGKGSPSNQPQHF.

The chain's CDR3 is CASSLTGTGNTIYF. The CDR3 bases are TGTGCCAGCAGCTTGACAGGGACTGGAAACACCATATATTTT. The V and J genes are TRBV5-4 and TRBJ1-3; tentatively, D is TRBD1 (6 bases). This CDR3 contains 14 residues. CDR1 and CDR2 from the germline V gene are SGHNT and YYREEE (reference sequence). V was trimmed by 1 base and J by 2 bases, leaving 7 bases between them.

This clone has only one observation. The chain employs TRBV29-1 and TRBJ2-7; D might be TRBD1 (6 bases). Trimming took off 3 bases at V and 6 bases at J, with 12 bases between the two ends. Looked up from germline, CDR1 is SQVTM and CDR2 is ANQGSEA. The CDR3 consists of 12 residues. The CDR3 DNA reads TGCAGCGTTGAGGCAGGGGTAGGCGAGCAGTACTTC. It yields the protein CSVEAGVGEQYF.

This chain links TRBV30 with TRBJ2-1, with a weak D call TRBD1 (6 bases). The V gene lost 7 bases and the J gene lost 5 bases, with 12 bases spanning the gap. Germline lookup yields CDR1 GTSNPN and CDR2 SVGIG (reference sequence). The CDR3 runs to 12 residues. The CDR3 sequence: CASGQPNNEQFF. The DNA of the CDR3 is TGTGCCTCGGGACAACCTAACAATGAGCAGTTCTTC.

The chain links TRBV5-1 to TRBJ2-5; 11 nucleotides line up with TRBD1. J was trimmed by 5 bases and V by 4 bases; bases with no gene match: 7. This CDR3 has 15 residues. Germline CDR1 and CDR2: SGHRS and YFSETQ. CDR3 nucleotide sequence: TGCGCCAGCAGCATGGGACAGGGGGGGACGGAGACCCAGTACTTC. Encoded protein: CASSMGQGGTETQYF.

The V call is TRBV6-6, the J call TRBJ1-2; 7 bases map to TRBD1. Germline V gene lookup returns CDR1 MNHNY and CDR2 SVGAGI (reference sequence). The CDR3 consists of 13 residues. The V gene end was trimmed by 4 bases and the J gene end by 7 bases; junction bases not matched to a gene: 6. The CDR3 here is CASSSAAGGGYTF. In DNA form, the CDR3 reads TGTGCCAGCAGTTCGGCGGCAGGGGGTGGCTACACCTTC.

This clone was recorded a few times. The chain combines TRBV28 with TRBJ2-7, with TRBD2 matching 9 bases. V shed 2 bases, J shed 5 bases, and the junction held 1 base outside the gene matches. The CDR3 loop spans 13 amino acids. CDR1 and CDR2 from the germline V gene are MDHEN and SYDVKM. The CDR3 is CASSLAGGNEQYF. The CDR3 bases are TGTGCCAGCAGTTTAGCGGGAGGGAACGAGCAGTACTTC.

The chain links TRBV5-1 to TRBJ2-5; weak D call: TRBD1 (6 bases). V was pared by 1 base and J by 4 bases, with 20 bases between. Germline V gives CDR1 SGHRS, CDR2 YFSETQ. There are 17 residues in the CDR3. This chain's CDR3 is CASSLTTGTSVLETQYF. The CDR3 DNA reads TGCGCCAGCAGCTTGACTACGGGGACATCGGTTTTAGAGACCCAGTACTTC.

The CDR3 region is CASSFNQGTREQYF. The CDR3, as DNA: TGTGCCAGCAGTTTCAATCAGGGTACCCGCGAGCAGTACTTC. This chain uses TRBV28 with TRBJ2-7; D may be TRBD1 (5 bases). The CDR3 is made up of 14 amino acids. In germline, CDR1 is MDHEN, CDR2 SYDVKM. Trimming shortened V by 3 bases and J by 6 bases, and 15 bases separated the two germline ends.